The T cell receptor (beta chain) under discussion was sequenced for a study of graft-versus-host responses after intestinal transplantation. Overall study context: In this cohort, recipients had multivisceral, liver-intestinal, or isolated intestinal transplants. Recipients across the board were started on anti-thymocyte globulin induction, then kept on tacrolimus and steroids for two to four years.

Only in-frame clones appear in the TCRdb table, and some are missing; sequencing was by immunoSEQ multiplex PCR. The table includes roughly 70,000 clones, just under 95% detected once. Overall study results and limits: Maximum circulating GvH clone levels tracked with early post-transplant HvG decreases.

This clone appeared once. Its antigen is unknown. This CDR3 contains 16 residues. Losses at the gene ends were 0 bases for V and 3 bases for J; bases not matched to a gene: 5. CDR1 and CDR2 from the germline V gene are SGHTA and FQGTGA. Marrow obtained after transplant originated from the posterior iliac crest or elsewhere. This receptor was identified in a human patient who received an intestinal transplant, so some T cells may come from the graft donor. Sequenced here: bone marrow, sampled almost 750 days after intestinal transplantation. This rearrangement joins TRBV7-3 to TRBJ2-1, with TRBD2 identical over 7 bases. CDR3 nucleotides: TGTGCCAGCAGCTTAACGGGAGGGACGGGCTACAATGAGCAGTTCTTC. It encodes CASSLTGGTGYNEQFF.